The present T cell receptor beta chain was sequenced within a study of vaccination and CD4 T cells after COVID-19. Study in general: A positive SARS-CoV-2 nasal swab PCR result was recorded for each convalescent patient; nine were mild and one severe.

Sequenced with the Oncomine TCR Beta short-read assay was DNA taken from cultured CD4+ T cells. TCRdb called the PCR reads again in MiXCR, with one record for every CDR3 protein. Counted here are about 7,100 distinct CDR3 sequences, 55% to 80% occurring once; the ten biggest clones make up 15% to 20%. The germline gives CDR1 MNHNS, CDR2 SASEGT. The CDR3 contains 15 residues. Trimming removed 5 bases at V and 0 bases at J, with 11 bases between. Treatment defined: roughly ten-day PBMC culture with coronavirus spike peptide pools or control peptides (ViraFEST assay). A note on this clonotype: What it recognizes is unknown.

Sequenced material: CD4+ T cells from blood, cultured in vitro. The V and J genes are TRBV6-1 and TRBJ1-5; D is unclear. This receptor was obtained from a human donor who had recovered from COVID-19. CDR3 amino acids: CASSTTAYSNQPQHF. For the CDR3, the DNA is TGTGCCAGCAGTACCACAGCCTATAGCAATCAGCCCCAGCATTTT.